This T cell receptor beta chain was observed in a study of cytomegalovirus exposure and HLA in healthy donors. About the study: The 90 to 150 validation repertoires used the same platform as the 666 first-cohort repertoires, a later analysis reported. General study points: The classifier reportedly diagnosed cytomegalovirus status with high specificity and sensitivity. 164 TCR beta chains were listed as cytomegalovirus-associated.

Method: immunoSEQ multiplex PCR; TCRdb's copy keeps in-frame clones and lacks some. The sample lists about 120,000 clones, 89% occurring once. A word on this clone: No antigen is known for it.

The CDR3 has 16 amino acids. V dropped 5 bases and J dropped 9; count of bases not matched to a gene: 11. Per the germline V gene, CDR1 is SGHNT and CDR2 is YYREEE (reference sequence). Separate from the roughly 700-subject first cohort was the approximately 130-subject validation cohort, to which the donors belonged. The TCR sequence derives from a woman under 30 in good health and CMV-seronegative. Sample: PBMCs. J is TRBJ2-1 and V is TRBV5-4; TRBD2 matches 13 bases. The CDR3 spells CASSLGLAGELGEQFF. The CDR3 bases are TGTGCCAGCAGTCTTGGACTAGCGGGGGAGCTGGGTGAGCAGTTCTTC.